This TCR beta chain originates from a study of blood T cell repertoires in COVID-19 (dated by TCRdb to the early 2020s). Study-wide context: Samples from collaborators originated in the United States, Italy and Spain and spanned both the acute and convalescent phases of COVID-19. HLA class I and class II types, where available, came from metadata supplied by the sample provider rather than from assay-based typing. The repertoires were released in a freely available public database meant as a resource for research on the immune response to SARS-CoV-2. Samples came from the ongoing ImmuneRACE study (first 160 participants) plus 1,254 subjects from 6 global collaborators. A de-identified subject ID, COVID-19 status, age in years and sex were almost always included in the sample metadata. Deeply sampled blood TCRbeta repertoires from subjects exposed to, actively infected with, or recovered from COVID-19 were included in the dataset. The material from the prospective study consisted of cDNA or gDNA derived from T cells, B-cell-depleted T cells, or PBMCs. What the authors observed across the whole study: How much clinical and demographic metadata was included differed by source and by participant, and the metadata was provided uncurated.

The immunoSEQ Assay, a bias-controlled multiplex PCR, was used to amplify TCRbeta CDR3 regions from genomic DNA. The study's own analysis went as follows. The number of nucleated cells in each sample was estimated from the amplification of reference gene primers within the assay. Sequence reads were collapsed and filtered to measure the absolute abundance of every unique TCRbeta CDR3 rearrangement. For each sample, productive Simpson clonality was calculated as the square root of Simpson's diversity index across productive rearrangements. Held by TCRdb, this immuneACCESS table contains in-frame sequences only and omits some clones. Under half of the omission traces to an unresolved V gene where checked; the cause of the rest is unknown. V and J calls and clone size come straight from that table; D and trimming were deduced from the DNA. In this sample the table shows under 60,000 clones, 80% to 90% of which occur a single time. Under 7.5% of the sample lies in the top ten.

The CDR3 spans 13 residues, from the cysteine through the phenylalanine. CDR3 DNA only is kept here, 39 bases in frame from base 1. Cut back by 3 bases and 6 bases, the V and J ends lie 13 bases apart. From the germline V gene, CDR1 is SQVTM and CDR2 is ANQGSEA. At one collaborating source in Seattle, patients were enrolled during active infection and were followed longitudinally through the course of disease. Collaborating institutions collected whole blood in K2EDTA tubes following their own protocols. For TCRbeta analysis, collaborators shipped samples in one of three forms: frozen whole blood, isolated PBMCs, or DNA extracted from either of those sample types. This clone was seen just once. Its antigen is currently not known. Within one base of it there is no much larger clone, and no base qualities were kept.

The specimen sequenced was peripheral blood. Here the chain combines TRBV29-1 and TRBJ2-3; TRBD2 is perhaps the D gene, given 5 matching bases. This sequence was found in a woman aged 60-70 years with COVID-19, enrolled during active disease. The nucleotides are TGCAGCGTTGAGGCCCCGGGATCGGATACGCAGTATTTT. Translated, it reads CSVEAPGSDTQYF.